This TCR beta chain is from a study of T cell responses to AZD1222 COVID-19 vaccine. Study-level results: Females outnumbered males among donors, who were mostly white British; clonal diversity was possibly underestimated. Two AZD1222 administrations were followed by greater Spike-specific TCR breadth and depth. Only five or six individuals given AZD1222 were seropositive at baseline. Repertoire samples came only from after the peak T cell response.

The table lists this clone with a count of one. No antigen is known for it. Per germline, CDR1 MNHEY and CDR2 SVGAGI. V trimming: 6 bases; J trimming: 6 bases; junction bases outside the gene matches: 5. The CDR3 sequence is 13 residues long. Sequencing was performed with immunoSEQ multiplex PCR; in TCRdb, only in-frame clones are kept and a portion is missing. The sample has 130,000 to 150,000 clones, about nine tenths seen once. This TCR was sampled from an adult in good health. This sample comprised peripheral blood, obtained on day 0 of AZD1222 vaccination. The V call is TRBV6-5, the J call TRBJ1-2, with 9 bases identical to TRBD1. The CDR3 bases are TGTGCCAGCAGCATACAGGGGGCGAATGGCTACACCTTC. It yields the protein CASSIQGANGYTF.